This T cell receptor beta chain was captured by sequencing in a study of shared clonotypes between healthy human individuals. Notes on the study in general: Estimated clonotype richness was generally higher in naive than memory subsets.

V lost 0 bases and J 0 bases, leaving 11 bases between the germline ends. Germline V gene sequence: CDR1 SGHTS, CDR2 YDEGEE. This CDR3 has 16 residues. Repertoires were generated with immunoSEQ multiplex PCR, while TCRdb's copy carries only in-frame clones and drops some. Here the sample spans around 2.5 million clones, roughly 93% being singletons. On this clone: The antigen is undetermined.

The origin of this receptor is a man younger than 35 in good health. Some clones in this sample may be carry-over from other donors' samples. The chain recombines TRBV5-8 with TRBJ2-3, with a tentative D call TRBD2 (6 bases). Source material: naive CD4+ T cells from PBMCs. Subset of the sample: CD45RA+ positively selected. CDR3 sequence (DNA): TGTGCCAGCAGCTTGGAGGTTAGCGGAAGCACAGATACGCAGTATTTT. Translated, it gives CASSLEVSGSTDTQYF.